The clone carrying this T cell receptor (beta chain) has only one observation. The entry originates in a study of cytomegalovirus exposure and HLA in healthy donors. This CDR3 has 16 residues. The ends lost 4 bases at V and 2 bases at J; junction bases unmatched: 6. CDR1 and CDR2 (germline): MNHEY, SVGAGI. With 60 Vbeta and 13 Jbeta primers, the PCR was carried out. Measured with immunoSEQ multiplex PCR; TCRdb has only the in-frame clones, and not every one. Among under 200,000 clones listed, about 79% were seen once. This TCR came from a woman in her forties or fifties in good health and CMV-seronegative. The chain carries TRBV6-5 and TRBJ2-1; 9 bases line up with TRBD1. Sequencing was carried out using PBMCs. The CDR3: CASSSGYRGPYNEQFF. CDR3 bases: TGTGCCAGCAGTTCAGGCTACAGGGGGCCCTACAATGAGCAGTTCTTC.